Each of the 19 T cell receptor beta chains below was sequenced from the same sample in a study of OX40 agonist ivuxolimab in advanced cancers. Repertoires were generated with immunoSEQ multiplex PCR, while TCRdb's copy carries only in-frame clones and drops some. The sample shows approximately 15,000 clones, about 82% of them seen only once. Sample: CD4+ or CD8+ T cells sorted from blood, taken in a trial of the OX40 agonist ivuxolimab. These receptors were obtained from an adult with an advanced solid tumor such as melanoma, head and neck, liver or kidney cancer.

The rearrangement uses TRBV29-1 and TRBJ1-2; D remains unclear. Deletions cut 7 bases from V and 3 bases from J, with 9 bases between. Per the germline V gene, CDR1 is SQVTM and CDR2 is ANQGSEA. CDR3 length equals 11 residues. For the CDR3, the DNA is TGCAGCGCTTGGGCTCACTATGGCTACACCTTC. Translated: CSAWAHYGYTF.

This clone came up a few times. The rearrangement joins TRBV9 to TRBJ2-5, with D perhaps given as TRBD1 or TRBD2 (6 bases each). This CDR3 is 14 amino acids long. V shed 4 bases and J shed 5 bases, with 15 bases lying between them. Germline V CDR1 and CDR2: SGDLS, YYNGEE. CDR3 in DNA: TGTGCCAGCAGCCTACAGGGAGGCGGGGAGACCCAGTACTTC. This codes for CASSLQGGGETQYF.

The J gene is TRBJ2-1, the V gene TRBV5-8; D gene ambiguous. Germline V gene sequence: CDR1 SGHTS, CDR2 YDEGEE. This CDR3 is built from 15 residues. V was clipped by 0 bases and J by 4 bases, with 11 bases between them. The CDR3 region is CASSLGVPEYNEQFF. CDR3 DNA: TGTGCCAGCAGCTTGGGGGTTCCCGAATACAATGAGCAGTTCTTC.

The V call is TRBV4-2, the J call TRBJ2-7; 9 nucleotides match TRBD2. V gave up 3 bases and J gave up 2 bases; unmatched junction bases: 8. This CDR3 comprises 16 residues. CDR1 and CDR2 from the germline V gene are LGHNA and YNFKEQ. CDR3 protein: CASSQGLAGDAYEQYF. The DNA of the CDR3 is TGTGCCAGCAGCCAGGGTTTAGCGGGAGATGCCTACGAGCAGTACTTC.

The DNA of the CDR3 is TGCGCCAGCAGCTTGGTTCCTAGCGGGAGTTCGTACTCTTACGAGCAGTACTTC. Its translation is CASSLVPSGSSYSYEQYF. The V call is TRBV5-1, the J call TRBJ2-7; 10 bases are a match to TRBD2. CDR1 and CDR2 (germline): SGHRS, YFSETQ. J gave up 4 bases and V 0 bases, and 13 bases lay outside the gene matches. CDR3 size: 18 residues. Variable domain in full (rest from reference TRBV5-1 and TRBJ2-7): KAGVTQTPRYLIKTRGQQVTLSCSPISGHRSVSWYQQTPGQGLQFLFEYFSETQRNKGNFPGRFSGRQFSNSRSEMNVSTLELGDSALYLCASSLVPSGSSYSYEQYFGPGTRLTVT.

DNA for the CDR3: TGTGCCAGCAGTCAGGGGATACAGGGCACTGAAGCTTTCTTT. This translates into CASSQGIQGTEAFF. The chain couples TRBV6-5 to TRBJ1-1, with D tentatively TRBD1 (6 bases). CDR1 is MNHEY and CDR2 is SVGAGI in the germline V gene. Trimming left V 5 bases short and J 4 bases short, with 14 bases between. The CDR3 length is 14 residues.

The rearrangement links TRBV11-2 to TRBJ2-1, with 7 bases fitting TRBD1. V dropped 6 bases and J dropped 4; count of bases not matched to a gene: 9. The CDR3 loop spans 15 amino acids. CDR1 is SGHAT, CDR2 FQNNGV, per germline. In nucleotides, the CDR3 is TGTGCCAGCAGTCAGTGGGGGACAGCATACAATGAGCAGTTCTTC. Its translation: CASSQWGTAYNEQFF.

This chain uses TRBV5-1 with TRBJ2-2; D gene ambiguous. V lost 0 bases to trimming and J lost 7 bases, with 10 bases between them. This CDR3 spans 14 amino acids. The germline gives CDR1 SGHRS, CDR2 YFSETQ. CDR3 nucleotides: TGCGCCAGCAGCTTGGGGGTGATTGGCGGGGAGCTGTTTTTT. Encoded protein: CASSLGVIGGELFF.

The chain is built from TRBV5-4 and TRBJ2-5, with 11 bases fitting TRBD2. Germline V gene lookup returns CDR1 SGHNT and CDR2 YYREEE (reference sequence). The CDR3 is 18 amino acids. Germline trimming cut 4 bases from V and 5 bases from J; bases unmatched to any gene: 16. The DNA for the CDR3 is TGTGCCAGCAGCAAACCCGGGACTAGCGGCGAGGGCGGTGAGACCCAGTACTTC. Amino acid sequence: CASSKPGTSGEGGETQYF.

The V and J genes are TRBV20-1 and TRBJ1-2; no definite D call. The germline CDR1 and CDR2 sequences are DFQATT and SNEGSKA (reference sequence). The length of the CDR3 is 9 residues. The chain's CDR3 is CRDQEGYTF. In DNA, the CDR3 is TGCAGGGACCAGGAGGGCTACACCTTC.

The J gene is TRBJ2-5, the V gene TRBV7-8, with TRBD2 matching over 12 bases. The J segment lost 4 bases and the V segment lost 5 bases, leaving 8 bases of the junction unmatched. CDR3 length equals 16 residues. Germline loops: CDR1 SGHVS, CDR2 FQNEAQ. CDR3 sequence: CASSLGTSGPPETQYF. CDR3 nucleotide sequence: TGTGCCAGCAGCCTAGGGACTAGCGGGCCCCCAGAGACCCAGTACTTC.

The chain links TRBV14 to TRBJ1-1; D remains ambiguous. Trimming left V 4 bases short and J 6 bases short, with 24 bases between. Germline-derived CDR1 and CDR2 are SGHDN and FVKESK. This CDR3 is built from 17 residues. The CDR3 spells CASSRQREGRGFAEAFF. The CDR3 DNA reads as TGTGCCAGCAGCCGACAAAGGGAAGGGAGAGGTTTTGCTGAAGCTTTCTTT.

The chain couples TRBV4-2 to TRBJ2-5; D may match TRBD1 or TRBD2 (5 bases each). CDR3 length: 13 residues. Trimming removed 5 bases from V and 3 bases from J, with 10 bases in between. The germline gives CDR1 LGHNA, CDR2 YNFKEQ. DNA of the CDR3: TGTGCCAGCAGCTTGAGGGGCGAAGAGACCCAGTACTTC. This codes for CASSLRGEETQYF.

This clone was recorded only once. The chain couples TRBV6-1 to TRBJ2-7; perhaps TRBD2 as D (5 bases). V lost 2 bases and J lost 4, with 15 bases in between. Germline V gives CDR1 MNHNS, CDR2 SASEGT. The CDR3 runs 15 residues. The DNA for the CDR3 is TGTGCCAGCAGTGAACACCCCCTAGCTGCATACGAGCAGTACTTC. Translating gives CASSEHPLAAYEQYF.

This clone appeared once. The chain is built from TRBV19 and TRBJ2-1; a possible D gene is TRBD1 (5 bases). The CDR3 extends over 16 amino acids. With 0 bases removed from V and 3 bases from J, the gap between germline ends came to 12 bases. Germline values: CDR1 LNHDA, CDR2 SQIVND (reference sequence). The CDR3 sequence: CASSIDRRASYNEQFF. The DNA for the CDR3 is TGTGCCAGTAGTATAGATCGCAGGGCAAGCTACAATGAGCAGTTCTTC.

The chain uses TRBV7-8 and TRBJ1-4; D is undetermined. This CDR3 contains 15 residues. The V end lost 3 bases, the J end lost 0 bases, and 8 bases lay between the germline ends. CDR1 and CDR2 from the germline V gene are SGHVS and FQNEAQ. CDR3 loop: CASSFFRATNEKLFF. The CDR3 DNA is TGTGCCAGCAGCTTTTTTAGGGCAACTAATGAAAAACTGTTTTTT.

This chain links TRBV5-5 with TRBJ1-3; D gene ambiguous. Germline lookup yields CDR1 SGHKS and CDR2 YYEKEE (reference sequence). V lost 7 bases and J 0 bases, leaving 11 bases between the germline ends. This CDR3 is built from 14 residues. CDR3 residues: CASGSGYSGNTIYF. The CDR3 DNA reads as TGTGCCAGCGGCTCGGGGTACTCTGGAAACACCATATATTTT.

This chain uses TRBV7-2 with TRBJ2-2; TRBD1 agrees at 7 bases. The CDR3 is 15 amino acids. The V segment lost 5 bases and the J segment 0 bases; nucleotides outside the gene matches: 3. Germline CDR1 and CDR2: SGHTA and FQGNSA. Written as DNA, the CDR3 is TGTGCCAGCAGCCTCCAGGGGGCGAACACCGGGGAGCTGTTTTTT. Protein: CASSLQGANTGELFF. The full variable domain, with the rest looked up from reference TRBV7-2 and TRBJ2-2, is GAGVSQSPSNKVTEKGKDVELRCDPISGHTALYWYRQSLGQGLEFLIYFQGNSAPDKSGLPSDRFSAERTGGSVSTLTIQRTQQEDSAVYLCASSLQGANTGELFFGEGSRLTVL.

This chain connects TRBV19 to TRBJ1-5, with 9 bases fitting TRBD1. From germline, CDR1 is LNHDA and CDR2 SQIVND (reference sequence). V lost 10 bases to trimming and J lost 7 bases; unmatched junction nucleotides: 8. This CDR3 is 13 amino acids long. As DNA, the CDR3 is TGTGCCACCGGGGACAGGGAATGGCAGCCCCAGCATTTT. Translating gives CATGDREWQPQHF. The variable domain in full, with the rest retrieved from reference TRBV19 and TRBJ1-5, is DGGITQSPKYLFRKEGQNVTLSCEQNLNHDAMYWYRQDPGQGLRLIYYSQIVNDFQKGDIAEGYSVSREKKESFPLTVTSAQKNPTAFYLCATGDREWQPQHFGDGTRLSIL.